The 3 T cell receptor beta chains below were found in one sample sequenced in a study of T cell changes during pregnancy in multiple sclerosis. Profiled with immunoSEQ multiplex PCR; TCRdb holds only in-frame clones, not every one. The sample consists of more than 70,000 clones, around 93% of them appearing once. Sequenced here: peripheral blood, sampled before pregnancy. All receptors derive from a female donor with multiple sclerosis, enrolled in a pregnancy study.

The V gene is TRBV5-1, the J gene TRBJ2-7; D is ambiguous. Germline loops: CDR1 SGHRS, CDR2 YFSETQ. The CDR3 totals 14 residues. V lost 4 bases and J lost 2, with 13 bases in between. CDR3 region: CASSPPTYPYEQYF. DNA for the CDR3: TGCGCCAGCAGCCCTCCCACATACCCCTACGAGCAGTACTTC.

The chain has TRBV13 and TRBJ1-3; D is perhaps TRBD1 (6 bases). The CDR3 consists of 14 residues. V was cut by 2 bases and J by 2 bases, with 7 bases left in between. The germline CDR1 and CDR2 sequences are PRHDT and FYEKMQ (reference sequence). CDR3 protein: CASSLQGTGNTIYF. In DNA form, the CDR3 reads TGTGCCAGCAGCTTACAGGGGACTGGAAACACCATATATTTT.

Only one count was recorded for this clone. The chain recombines TRBV13 with TRBJ1-4; D unresolved. Germline V gives CDR1 PRHDT, CDR2 FYEKMQ (reference sequence). V lost 0 bases and J lost 0, with 14 bases in between. This CDR3 has 18 residues. The DNA for the CDR3 is TGTGCCAGCAGCTTAGGAACAGCCTCTCCTTCAACTAATGAAAAACTGTTTTTT. Residues: CASSLGTASPSTNEKLFF.